These 25 T cell receptor beta chains share one sample of origin, sequenced in a study of shared T cell receptors in the human thymus. Here immunoSEQ multiplex PCR was the method, and the copy in TCRdb shows in-frame clones only, minus some. This sample has approximately 760,000 clones, with around 85% found just once. A further study also used this sample, focusing on human thymus T cells.

The sequencing input was thymocytes. The receptors come from a girl in the first two years of life with a congenital heart defect.

This chain joins TRBV19 and TRBJ1-5; 11 bases map to TRBD1. Germline loops: CDR1 LNHDA, CDR2 SQIVND (reference sequence). The CDR3 is made up of 15 amino acids. Germline trimming cut 9 bases from V and 1 base from J; bases unmatched to any gene: 5. CDR3 bases: TGTGCCAGCGGGACAGGGGGAGAAAGCAATCAGCCCCAGCATTTT. Translated, it gives CASGTGGESNQPQHF.

V and J are TRBV19 and TRBJ1-5, with 8 bases matching TRBD1. The CDR3 length is 14 residues. The V gene end was trimmed by 6 bases and the J gene end by 5 bases; junction bases not matched to a gene: 6. Per germline, CDR1 LNHDA and CDR2 SQIVND (reference sequence). In nucleotides, the CDR3 is TGTGCCAGTAGATGGACAGGGCCGTATCAGCCCCAGCATTTT. This sequence encodes CASRWTGPYQPQHF.

CDR3: CASSENGPAGVQYF. The CDR3, as DNA: TGTGCCAGCAGTGAAAATGGGCCGGCGGGGGTTCAGTACTTC. The genes are TRBV6-1 and TRBJ2-4; 7 bases map to TRBD2. The germline V gene encodes CDR1 MNHNS and CDR2 SASEGT. Losses at the gene ends were 2 bases for V and 11 bases for J; bases not matched to a gene: 9. The CDR3 runs 14 residues.

The V and J genes are TRBV9 and TRBJ1-2, with D maybe TRBD1 (5 bases). The CDR3 has 12 amino acids. The germline gives CDR1 SGDLS, CDR2 YYNGEE. V lost 4 bases and J lost 4, with 8 bases in between. CDR3 nucleotides: TGTGCCAGCAGCTCGGACATCTATGGCTACACCTTC. The encoded protein is CASSSDIYGYTF.

V is TRBV14 and J is TRBJ1-1; 7 nucleotides agree with TRBD1. CDR1 SGHDN and CDR2 FVKESK come from the germline V gene. The ends lost 4 bases at V and 3 bases at J; junction bases unmatched: 17. There are 18 residues in the CDR3. The CDR3 sequence: CASSRGGRPSDFDTEAFF. The DNA for the CDR3 is TGTGCCAGCAGCCGAGGGGGCAGACCGAGTGATTTTGACACTGAAGCTTTCTTT.

This sequence joins TRBV28 and TRBJ1-1, with 8 bases matching TRBD1. Germline-derived CDR1 and CDR2 are MDHEN and SYDVKM. The trim removed 4 bases at V and 4 bases at J, leaving 14 bases unmatched. This CDR3 comprises 17 residues. DNA for the CDR3: TGTGCCAGCAGTTCCGGACAGGGAATAAGTAGGGTCACTGAAGCTTTCTTT. This sequence encodes CASSSGQGISRVTEAFF.

V and J are TRBV10-1 and TRBJ1-5; TRBD1 might be the D (5 bases). CDR3 size: 15 residues. Germline CDR1 WNHNN, CDR2 SYGVQD (reference sequence). V lost 6 bases and J lost 4, with 16 bases in between. Here the CDR3 DNA reads TGCGCCAGCAGGGAGCCGTCGGACACAAATCAGCCCCAGCATTTT. Protein: CASREPSDTNQPQHF.

On this clone: The identical CDR3 is also encoded by other nucleotide sequences in the sample. This rearrangement joins TRBV27 to TRBJ1-1; unclear D gene. V lost 5 bases and J lost 1, with 8 bases in between. Per germline, CDR1 MNHEY and CDR2 SMNVEV (reference sequence). The CDR3 is made up of 13 amino acids. The CDR3 nucleotides are TGTGCCAGCAGTCCCACGGGGAACACTGAAGCTTTCTTT. Protein sequence: CASSPTGNTEAFF.

The genes are TRBV27 and TRBJ1-2; TRBD1 matches 9 bases. The CDR3 length is 12 residues. Unmatched junction bases numbered 1, after V lost 4 bases and J lost 7 bases. Germline loops: CDR1 MNHEY, CDR2 SMNVEV (reference sequence). CDR3 region: CASSWTGVGYTF. The CDR3 nucleotides read TGTGCCAGCAGTTGGACAGGGGTTGGCTACACCTTC.

The chain joins TRBV10-1 to TRBJ2-1; D gene uncertain. The germline V and J ends were trimmed by 0 bases and 8 bases, with 20 bases remaining between them. CDR1 WNHNN and CDR2 SYGVQD come from the germline V gene (reference sequence). The CDR3 is 17 residues long. The CDR3 loop reads CASSESLTGQHGYEQFF. CDR3 DNA: TGCGCCAGCAGTGAGTCTCTAACTGGGCAGCATGGCTATGAGCAGTTCTTC.

This chain uses TRBV6-5 with TRBJ2-1; TRBD1 matches at 11 bases. J was trimmed by 4 bases and V by 2 bases; bases with no gene match: 1. CDR3 length equals 15 residues. The germline gives CDR1 MNHEY, CDR2 SVGAGI. The CDR3 is CASSYGQGAYNEQFF. The CDR3 DNA is TGTGCCAGCAGTTACGGACAGGGGGCTTACAATGAGCAGTTCTTC.

As concerns this clone: The same CDR3 can be traced to other DNA sequences in this sample. This chain uses TRBV10-1 with TRBJ1-1, with D possibly being TRBD1 (5 bases). Trimming removed 0 bases at V and 3 bases at J, with 8 bases between. The CDR3 is made up of 14 amino acids. Per germline, CDR1 WNHNN and CDR2 SYGVQD (reference sequence). The DNA for the CDR3 is TGCGCCAGCAGTGAGTCGTGGGGGGACACTGAAGCTTTCTTT. It encodes CASSESWGDTEAFF.

The J gene is TRBJ2-7, the V gene TRBV27; D gene ambiguous. Trimming pared 6 bases from V and 0 bases from J, leaving 12 bases between. Germline V gives CDR1 MNHEY, CDR2 SMNVEV (reference sequence). The CDR3 has 14 amino acids. CDR3 DNA: TGTGCCAGCAGCCAACGATGGAGCTCCTACGAGCAGTACTTC. Amino acids: CASSQRWSSYEQYF.

V is TRBV2 and J is TRBJ1-2; D perhaps matches TRBD1 (6 bases). CDR1 and CDR2 (germline): SNHLY, FYNNEI. V dropped 5 bases and J dropped 8 bases, with 18 bases sitting between them. This CDR3 spans 14 amino acids. The CDR3 protein is CASSSGGRGWGYTF. CDR3 nucleotides: TGTGCCAGCAGTTCGGGGGGGCGCGGGTGGGGCTACACCTTC.

V usage is TRBV6-5 and J usage is TRBJ2-1; maybe TRBD2 (5 bases). This CDR3 has 15 residues. Germline CDR1 and CDR2: MNHEY and SVGAGI. V lost 0 bases to trimming and J lost 4 bases, with 10 bases between them. The CDR3 DNA is TGTGCCAGCAGTTACTCGAGGGAGCATTACAATGAGCAGTTCTTC. Protein product: CASSYSREHYNEQFF.

The V and J genes are TRBV10-3 and TRBJ2-2, with 8 bases lining up with TRBD1. This CDR3 is built from 14 residues. Germline trimming cut 6 bases from V and 4 bases from J; bases unmatched to any gene: 4. CDR1 is ENHRY and CDR2 is SYGVKD in the germline V gene. The CDR3, as DNA: TGTGCCATCAGGAACAGGGGGATCACCGGGGAGCTGTTTTTT. This encodes CAIRNRGITGELFF.

The chain uses TRBV18 and TRBJ1-1; a weak D match, TRBD1 (5 bases). The CDR3 is made up of 17 amino acids. The V end was cut by 3 bases, the J end by 1 base, with 18 bases between. Germline-derived CDR1 and CDR2 are KGHSH and LQKENI. The CDR3 sequence: CASSPYSRRGPNTEAFF. DNA for the CDR3: TGTGCCAGCTCACCGTACTCTAGGAGGGGTCCGAACACTGAAGCTTTCTTT. Full variable domain (rest looked up from reference TRBV18 and TRBJ1-1): NAGVMQNPRHLVRRRGQEARLRCSPMKGHSHVYWYRQLPEEGLKFMVYLQKENIIDESGMPKERFSAEFPKEGPSILRIQQVVRGDSAAYFCASSPYSRRGPNTEAFFGQGTRLTVV.

The V call is TRBV7-6, the J call TRBJ1-4; 7 bases are shared with TRBD1. Trimming at V came to 5 bases and at J to 3 bases, leaving 12 bases not matched to a gene. Germline V gene data show CDR1 as SGHVS and CDR2 as FNYEAQ. This CDR3 comprises 17 residues. The CDR3: CASSLRRGGSSNEKLFF. The CDR3 nucleotides read TGTGCCAGCAGCCTTAGGAGAGGGGGCTCCTCTAATGAAAAACTGTTTTTT.

The chain employs TRBV2 and TRBJ1-1; the D is unclear. Germline values: CDR1 SNHLY, CDR2 FYNNEI. This CDR3 is built from 12 residues. Trimming pared 2 bases from V and 4 bases from J, leaving 5 bases between. The CDR3 is CASSEKSTEAFF. The CDR3, as DNA: TGTGCCAGCAGTGAAAAGAGCACTGAAGCTTTCTTT.

The V gene is TRBV4-1, the J gene TRBJ2-7; a possible D gene is TRBD1 (5 bases). The CDR3 extends over 19 amino acids. Germline assignment: CDR1 MGHRA and CDR2 YSYEKL. V gave up 2 bases and J gave up 2 bases, with 25 bases separating them. The CDR3 bases are TGCGCCAGCAGCCAAACCTTCCTAAGACAGACCAGTAACGCCTACGAGCAGTACTTC. It specifies CASSQTFLRQTSNAYEQYF.

The J gene is TRBJ2-6, the V gene TRBV7-9; D is unresolved. The length of the CDR3 is 15 residues. V shed 5 bases and J shed 0 bases, with 8 bases lying between them. Germline CDR1 reads SEHNR; CDR2 reads FQNEAQ (reference sequence). Written as DNA, the CDR3 is TGTGCCAGCAGCCCAACAAACTCTGGGGCCAACGTCCTGACTTTC. This codes for CASSPTNSGANVLTF. Full variable domain (remainder filled in from reference TRBV7-9 and TRBJ2-6): DTGVSQNPRHKITKRGQNVTFRCDPISEHNRLYWYRQTLGQGPEFLTYFQNEAQLEKSRLLSDRFSAERPKGSFSTLEIQRTEQGDSAMYLCASSPTNSGANVLTFGAGSRLTVL.

This chain joins TRBV30 and TRBJ1-6, with a tentative D call TRBD1 (6 bases). From germline, CDR1 is GTSNPN and CDR2 SVGIG (reference sequence). The CDR3 loop spans 13 amino acids. Trimming cost V 4 bases and J 4 bases, with 8 bases left between them. CDR3 region: CAWTGTYNSPLHF. The CDR3 DNA sequence: TGTGCCTGGACAGGGACATATAATTCACCCCTCCACTTT.

The J gene is TRBJ1-1, the V gene TRBV15; D may be TRBD1 (5 bases). The ends were cut back, 0 bases at V and 7 bases at J, with 9 bases in the middle. Looked up from germline, CDR1 is LNHNV and CDR2 is YYDKDF (reference sequence). The CDR3 totals 13 residues. The CDR3 nucleotides read TGTGCCACCAGCAGAGAGGGGCTTAGTGAAGCTTTCTTT. Its protein product is CATSREGLSEAFF.

The V call is TRBV6-1, the J call TRBJ1-4; no reliable D call. Germline V gene sequence: CDR1 MNHNS, CDR2 SASEGT. V was trimmed by 0 bases and J by 8 bases, leaving 16 bases between them. The CDR3 length is 16 residues. CDR3 sequence: CASSEAWRVGWEKLFF. The CDR3 DNA is TGTGCCAGCAGTGAAGCCTGGAGGGTAGGATGGGAAAAACTGTTTTTT.

This sequence joins TRBV5-1 and TRBJ1-2, with 8 positions matching TRBD1. The germline V gene encodes CDR1 SGHRS and CDR2 YFSETQ. The CDR3 has 17 residues. J gave up 3 bases and V 4 bases, and 14 bases lay outside the gene matches. CDR3 sequence (DNA): TGCGCCAGCAGCCTGCCTTTTCAGGGGGCGCGAGACTATGGCTACACCTTC. Its protein is CASSLPFQGARDYGYTF.